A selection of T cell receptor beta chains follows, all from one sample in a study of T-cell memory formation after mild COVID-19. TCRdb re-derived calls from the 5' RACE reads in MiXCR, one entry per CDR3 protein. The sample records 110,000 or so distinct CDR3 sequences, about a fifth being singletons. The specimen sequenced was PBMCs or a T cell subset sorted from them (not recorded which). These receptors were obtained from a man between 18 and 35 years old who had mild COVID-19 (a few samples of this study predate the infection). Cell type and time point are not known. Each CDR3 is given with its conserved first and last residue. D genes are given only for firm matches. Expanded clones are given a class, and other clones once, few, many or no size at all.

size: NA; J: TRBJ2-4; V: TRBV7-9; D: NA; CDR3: CASSPRTGVVKNIQYF; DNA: TGTGCCAGCAGCCCTCGGACCGGGGTGGTCAAAAACATTCAGTACTTC
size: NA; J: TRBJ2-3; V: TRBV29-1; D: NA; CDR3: CSVEPAWGSQAQYF; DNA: TGCAGCGTTGAACCCGCATGGGGGTCTCAGGCGCAGTATTTT
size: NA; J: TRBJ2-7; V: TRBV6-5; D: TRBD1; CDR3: CASSYSGQARGEQYF; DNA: TGTGCCAGCAGTTACTCGGGACAGGCGAGGGGAGAGCAGTACTTC
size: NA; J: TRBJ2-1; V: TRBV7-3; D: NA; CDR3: CASSEQNRLGNEQFF; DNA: TGTGCCAGCAGCGAACAGAACAGGTTAGGGAATGAGCAGTTCTTC
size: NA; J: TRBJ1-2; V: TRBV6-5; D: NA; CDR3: CASSSRTFYGYTF; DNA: TGTGCCAGCAGTTCCAGGACTTTCTATGGCTACACCTTC
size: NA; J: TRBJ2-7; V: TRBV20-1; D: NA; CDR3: CSARSDTYFYEQYF; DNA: TGCAGTGCTAGGTCAGATACTTACTTCTACGAGCAGTACTTC
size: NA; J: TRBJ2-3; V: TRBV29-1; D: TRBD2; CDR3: CSVEEILAGGTDTQYF; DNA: TGCAGCGTTGAAGAAATCCTAGCGGGGGGCACAGATACGCAGTATTTT
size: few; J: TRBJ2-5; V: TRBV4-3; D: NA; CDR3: CASSQGSRDQETQYF; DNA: TGCGCCAGCAGCCAAGGCTCGAGGGACCAAGAGACCCAGTACTTC
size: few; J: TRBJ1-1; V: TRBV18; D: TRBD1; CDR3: CASFYRGAMNTEAFF; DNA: TGTGCCAGTTTCTACAGGGGGGCAATGAACACTGAAGCTTTCTTT
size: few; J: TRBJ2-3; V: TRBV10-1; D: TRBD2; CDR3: CASSELSGGAADTQYF; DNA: TGCGCCAGCAGTGAGCTTAGCGGGGGTGCCGCAGATACGCAGTATTTT
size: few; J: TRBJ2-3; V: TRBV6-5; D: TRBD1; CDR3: CASRVMGQGSDTQYF; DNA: TGTGCCAGCAGGGTAATGGGACAGGGGTCAGATACGCAGTATTTT
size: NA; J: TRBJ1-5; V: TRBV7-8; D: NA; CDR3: CASSLRSGRSNQPQHF; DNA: TGTGCCAGCAGCTTAAGATCGGGTCGTAGCAATCAGCCCCAGCATTTT
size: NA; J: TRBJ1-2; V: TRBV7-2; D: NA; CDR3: CASSLVVIPQAPFYGYTF; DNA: TGTGCCAGCAGCTTAGTTGTGATTCCACAGGCCCCCTTCTATGGCTACACCTTC
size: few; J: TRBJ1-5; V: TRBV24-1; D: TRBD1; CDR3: CATSSGQNQPQHF; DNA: TGTGCCACCAGTTCGGGACAGAATCAGCCCCAGCATTTT
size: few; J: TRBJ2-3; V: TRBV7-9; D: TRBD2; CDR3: CASSLVSAGIYLDTQYF; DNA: TGTGCCAGCAGCTTAGTATCAGCGGGGATTTATTTGGATACGCAGTATTTT
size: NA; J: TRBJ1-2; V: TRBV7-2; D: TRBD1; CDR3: CASSLTTGPPLEGYTF; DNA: TGTGCCAGCAGCCTGACGACAGGGCCCCCCTTGGAAGGCTACACCTTC
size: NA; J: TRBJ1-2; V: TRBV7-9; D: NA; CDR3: CASSLEFANHYGYTF; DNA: TGTGCCAGCAGCTTGGAATTCGCAAATCACTATGGCTACACCTTC
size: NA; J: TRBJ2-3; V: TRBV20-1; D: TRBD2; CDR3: CSAEASSGGDHTTDTQYF; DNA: TGCAGTGCCGAAGCCTCTAGCGGGGGGGACCATACGACAGATACGCAGTATTTT
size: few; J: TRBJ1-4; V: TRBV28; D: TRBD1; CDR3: CASSETGTATNEKLFF; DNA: TGTGCCAGCAGCGAGACCGGGACAGCAACTAATGAAAAACTGTTTTTT
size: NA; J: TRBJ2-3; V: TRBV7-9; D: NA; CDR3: CASSPPSGRTDTQYF; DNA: TGTGCCAGCAGCCCACCCTCGGGGCGCACAGATACGCAGTATTTT
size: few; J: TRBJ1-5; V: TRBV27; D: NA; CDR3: CARGRVQQPQHF; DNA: TGTGCCAGAGGCCGGGTTCAACAGCCCCAGCATTTT
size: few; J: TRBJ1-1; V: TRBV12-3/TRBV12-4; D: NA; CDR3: CARSLGGAEAFF; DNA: TGTGCCAGAAGTTTAGGGGGGGCTGAAGCTTTCTTT
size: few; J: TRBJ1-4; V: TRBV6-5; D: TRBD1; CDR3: CASRNLRGRREKLFF; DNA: TGTGCCAGCAGGAATCTCAGGGGGCGCCGGGAAAAACTGTTTTTT
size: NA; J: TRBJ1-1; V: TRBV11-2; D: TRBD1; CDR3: CASSYRRGKDTEAFF; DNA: TGTGCCAGCAGCTACCGCAGGGGGAAGGACACTGAAGCTTTCTTT
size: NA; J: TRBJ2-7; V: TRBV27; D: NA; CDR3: CVSGGAHEQYF; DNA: TGTGTCTCAGGAGGGGCCCACGAGCAGTACTTC
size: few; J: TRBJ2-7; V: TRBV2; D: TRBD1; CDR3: CAGRSQGAYEQYF; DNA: TGTGCCGGGAGAAGCCAGGGGGCCTACGAGCAGTACTTC
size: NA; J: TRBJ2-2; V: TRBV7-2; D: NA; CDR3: CASSLLRGTTGELFF; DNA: TGTGCCAGCAGCTTATTACGGGGAACCACCGGGGAGCTGTTTTTT
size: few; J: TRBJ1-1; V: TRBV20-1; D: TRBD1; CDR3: CSARPTSGGEMNTEAFF; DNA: TGCAGTGCTAGACCAACGTCAGGGGGGGAAATGAACACTGAAGCTTTCTTT
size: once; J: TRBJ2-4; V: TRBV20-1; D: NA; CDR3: CSARDRGGGDIQYF; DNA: TGCAGTGCTAGAGATAGAGGAGGTGGTGACATTCAGTACTTC
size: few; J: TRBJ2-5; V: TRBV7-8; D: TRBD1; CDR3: CASSSHRGQYQETQYF; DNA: TGTGCCAGCAGCTCCCACAGGGGGCAGTACCAAGAGACCCAGTACTTC
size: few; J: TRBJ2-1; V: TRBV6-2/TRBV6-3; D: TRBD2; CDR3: CASTPLTRGGLRNEQFF; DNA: TGTGCCAGCACCCCCTTGACGCGGGGGGGCCTTAGGAATGAGCAGTTCTTC
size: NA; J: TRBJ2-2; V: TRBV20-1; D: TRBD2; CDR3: CSARGTSGGDTGELFF; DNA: TGCAGTGCTAGGGGGACTAGCGGAGGAGACACCGGGGAGCTGTTTTTT
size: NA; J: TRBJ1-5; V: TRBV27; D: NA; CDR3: CASSYHGQPQHF; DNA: TGTGCCAGCAGTTATCATGGCCAGCCCCAGCATTTT
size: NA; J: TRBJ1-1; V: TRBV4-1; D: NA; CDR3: CASSLEPNTEAFF; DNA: TGCGCCAGCAGCCTCGAACCGAACACTGAAGCTTTCTTT
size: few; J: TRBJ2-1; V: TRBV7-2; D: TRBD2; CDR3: CASSLGGGAYNEQFF; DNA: TGTGCCAGCAGCTTAGGCGGGGGGGCCTACAATGAGCAGTTCTTC
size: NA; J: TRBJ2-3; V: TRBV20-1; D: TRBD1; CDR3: CSARGQGLTDTQYF; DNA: TGCAGTGCCAGAGGACAGGGGCTCACAGATACGCAGTATTTT
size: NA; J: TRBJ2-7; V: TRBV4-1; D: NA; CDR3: CASSQGWGRSEQYF; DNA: TGCGCCAGCAGCCAAGGGTGGGGCCGGAGCGAGCAGTACTTC
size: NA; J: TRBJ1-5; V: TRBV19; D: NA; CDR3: CASSMLLYSNQPQHF; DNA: TGTGCCAGTAGTATGCTCCTCTATAGCAATCAGCCCCAGCATTTT
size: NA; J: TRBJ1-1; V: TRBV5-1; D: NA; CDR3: CASSLGLQGGTEAFF; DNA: TGCGCCAGCAGCTTGGGTTTGCAGGGAGGCACTGAAGCTTTCTTT
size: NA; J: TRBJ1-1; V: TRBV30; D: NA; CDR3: CAWTPWGTEAFF; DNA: TGTGCCTGGACCCCTTGGGGCACTGAAGCTTTCTTT
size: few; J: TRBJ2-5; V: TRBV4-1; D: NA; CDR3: CASSPTRGETQYF; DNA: TGCGCCAGCAGCCCCACACGGGGGGAGACCCAGTACTTC
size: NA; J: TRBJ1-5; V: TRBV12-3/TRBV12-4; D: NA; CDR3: CASSWRGGNQPQHF; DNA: TGTGCCAGCAGTTGGCGGGGTGGGAATCAGCCCCAGCATTTT
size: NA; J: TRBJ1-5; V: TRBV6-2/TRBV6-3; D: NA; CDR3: CASSYPEPQHF; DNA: TGTGCCAGCAGCTATCCCGAGCCCCAGCATTTT
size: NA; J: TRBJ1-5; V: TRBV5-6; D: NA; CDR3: CASSSRESNQPQHF; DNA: TGTGCCAGCAGCTCGCGTGAGAGCAATCAGCCCCAGCATTTT
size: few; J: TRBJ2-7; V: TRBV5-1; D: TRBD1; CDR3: CASGRGTGERREQYF; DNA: TGCGCCAGCGGACGTGGGACAGGGGAAAGACGCGAGCAGTACTTC
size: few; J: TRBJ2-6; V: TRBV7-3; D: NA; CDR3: CASSLGGSGANVLTF; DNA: TGTGCCAGCAGTTTAGGGGGCTCTGGGGCCAACGTCCTGACTTTC
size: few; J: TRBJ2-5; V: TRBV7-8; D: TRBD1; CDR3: CASSLTTGTGLETQYF; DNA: TGTGCCAGCAGCTTAACTACCGGGACAGGGCTTGAGACCCAGTACTTC
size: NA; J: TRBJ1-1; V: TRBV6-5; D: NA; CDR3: CASSYWAGEAFF; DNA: TGTGCCAGCAGTTACTGGGCGGGGGAAGCTTTCTTT